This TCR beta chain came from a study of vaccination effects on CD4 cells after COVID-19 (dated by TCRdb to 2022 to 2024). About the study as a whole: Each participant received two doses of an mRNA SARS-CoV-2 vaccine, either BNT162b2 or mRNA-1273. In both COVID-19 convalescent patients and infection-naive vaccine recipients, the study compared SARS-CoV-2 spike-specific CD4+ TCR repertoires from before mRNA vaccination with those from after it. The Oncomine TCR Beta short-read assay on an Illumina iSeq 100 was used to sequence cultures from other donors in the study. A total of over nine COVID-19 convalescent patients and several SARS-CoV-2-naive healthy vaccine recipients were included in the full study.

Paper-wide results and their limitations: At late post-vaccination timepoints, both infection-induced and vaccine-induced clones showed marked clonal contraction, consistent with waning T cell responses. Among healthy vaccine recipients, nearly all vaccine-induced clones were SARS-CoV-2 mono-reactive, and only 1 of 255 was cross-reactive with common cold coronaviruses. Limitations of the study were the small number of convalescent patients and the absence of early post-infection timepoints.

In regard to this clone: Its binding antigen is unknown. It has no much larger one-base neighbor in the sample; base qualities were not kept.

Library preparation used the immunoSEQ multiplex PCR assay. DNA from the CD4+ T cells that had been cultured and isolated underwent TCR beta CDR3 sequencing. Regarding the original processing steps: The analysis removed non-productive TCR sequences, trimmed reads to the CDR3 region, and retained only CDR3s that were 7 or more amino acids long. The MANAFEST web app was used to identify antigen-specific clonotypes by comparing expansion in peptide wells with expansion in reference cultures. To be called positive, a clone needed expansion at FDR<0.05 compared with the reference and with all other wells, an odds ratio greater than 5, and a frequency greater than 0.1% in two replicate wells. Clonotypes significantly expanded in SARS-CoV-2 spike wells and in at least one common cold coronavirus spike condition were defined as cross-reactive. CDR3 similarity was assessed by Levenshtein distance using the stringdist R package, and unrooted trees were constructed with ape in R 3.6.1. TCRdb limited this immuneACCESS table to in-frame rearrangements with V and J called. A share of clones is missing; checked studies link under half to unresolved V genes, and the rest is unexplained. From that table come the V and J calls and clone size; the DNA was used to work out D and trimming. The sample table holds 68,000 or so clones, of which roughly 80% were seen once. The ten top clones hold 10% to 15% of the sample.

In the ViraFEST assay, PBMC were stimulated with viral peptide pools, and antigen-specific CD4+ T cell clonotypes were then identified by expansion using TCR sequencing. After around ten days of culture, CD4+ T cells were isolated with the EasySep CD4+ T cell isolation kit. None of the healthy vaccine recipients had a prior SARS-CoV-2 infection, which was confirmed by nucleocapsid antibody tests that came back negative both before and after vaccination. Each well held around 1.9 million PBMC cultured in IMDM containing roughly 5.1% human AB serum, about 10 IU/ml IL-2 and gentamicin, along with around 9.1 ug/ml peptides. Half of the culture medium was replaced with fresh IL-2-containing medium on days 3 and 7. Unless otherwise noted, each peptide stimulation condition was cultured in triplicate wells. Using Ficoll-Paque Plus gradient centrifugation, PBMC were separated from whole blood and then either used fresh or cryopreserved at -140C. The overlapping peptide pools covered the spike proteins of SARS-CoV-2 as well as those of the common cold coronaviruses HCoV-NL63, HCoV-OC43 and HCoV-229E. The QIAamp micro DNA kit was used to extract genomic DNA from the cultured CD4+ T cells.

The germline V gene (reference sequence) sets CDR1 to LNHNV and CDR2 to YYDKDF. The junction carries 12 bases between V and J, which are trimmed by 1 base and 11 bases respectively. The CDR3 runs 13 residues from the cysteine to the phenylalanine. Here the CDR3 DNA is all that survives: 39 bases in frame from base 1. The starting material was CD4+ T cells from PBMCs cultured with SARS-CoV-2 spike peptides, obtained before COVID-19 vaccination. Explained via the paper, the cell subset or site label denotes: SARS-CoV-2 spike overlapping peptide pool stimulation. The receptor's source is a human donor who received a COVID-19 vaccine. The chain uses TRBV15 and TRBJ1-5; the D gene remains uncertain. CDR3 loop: CATSRGREGAQHF. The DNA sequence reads TGTGCCACCAGCAGAGGGCGGGAAGGAGCCCAGCATTTT.